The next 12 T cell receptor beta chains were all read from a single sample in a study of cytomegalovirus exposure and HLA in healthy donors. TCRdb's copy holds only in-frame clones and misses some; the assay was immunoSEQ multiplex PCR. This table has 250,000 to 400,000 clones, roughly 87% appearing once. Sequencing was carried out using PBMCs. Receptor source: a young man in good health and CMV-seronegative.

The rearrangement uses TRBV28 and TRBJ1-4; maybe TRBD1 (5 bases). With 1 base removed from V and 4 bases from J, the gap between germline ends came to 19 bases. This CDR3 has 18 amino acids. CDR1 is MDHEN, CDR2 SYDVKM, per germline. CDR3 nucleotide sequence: TGTGCCAGCAGTTTATTAGAAACAGGAGTTGTTGGTAATGAAAAACTGTTTTTT. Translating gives CASSLLETGVVGNEKLFF.

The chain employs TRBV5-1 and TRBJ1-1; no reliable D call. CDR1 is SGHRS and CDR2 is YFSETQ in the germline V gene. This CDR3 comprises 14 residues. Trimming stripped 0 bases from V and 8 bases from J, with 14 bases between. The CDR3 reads CASSLALGSGEAFF. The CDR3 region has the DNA TGCGCCAGCAGCTTGGCATTAGGGTCGGGAGAAGCTTTCTTT.

CDR3 residues: CASSIRQGDYGYTF. As DNA, the CDR3 is TGTGCCAGTAGTATAAGACAGGGAGACTATGGCTACACCTTC. The gene calls are TRBV19 and TRBJ1-2, with 7 bases identical to TRBD1. V gave up 2 bases and J gave up 3 bases; unmatched junction bases: 3. Germline lookup yields CDR1 LNHDA and CDR2 SQIVND (reference sequence). The CDR3 is 14 residues long.

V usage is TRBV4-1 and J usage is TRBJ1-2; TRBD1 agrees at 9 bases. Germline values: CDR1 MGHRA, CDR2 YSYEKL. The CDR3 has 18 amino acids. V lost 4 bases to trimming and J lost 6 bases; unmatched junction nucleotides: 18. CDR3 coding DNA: TGCGCCAGCAGCCGCCCCTTACTTTTAGGCACAGGGGGCAATGGCTACACCTTC. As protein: CASSRPLLLGTGGNGYTF.

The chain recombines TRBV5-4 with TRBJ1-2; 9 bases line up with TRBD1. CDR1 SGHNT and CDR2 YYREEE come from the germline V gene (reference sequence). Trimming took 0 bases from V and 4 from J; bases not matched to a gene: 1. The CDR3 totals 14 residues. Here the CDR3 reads CASSLGTGAYGYTF. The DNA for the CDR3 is TGTGCCAGCAGCTTGGGGACAGGGGCCTATGGCTACACCTTC.

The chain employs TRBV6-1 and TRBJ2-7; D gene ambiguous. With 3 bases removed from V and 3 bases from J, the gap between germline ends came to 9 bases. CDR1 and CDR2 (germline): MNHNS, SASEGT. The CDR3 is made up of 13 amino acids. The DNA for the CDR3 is TGTGCCAGCAGTGAGACACCCTACTACGAGCAGTACTTC. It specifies CASSETPYYEQYF.

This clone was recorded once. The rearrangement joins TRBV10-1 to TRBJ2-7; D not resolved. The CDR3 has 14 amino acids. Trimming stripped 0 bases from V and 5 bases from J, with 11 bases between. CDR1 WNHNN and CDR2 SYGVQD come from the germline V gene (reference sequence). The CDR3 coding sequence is TGCGCCAGCAGTGAGTCGCGGATTTGGGACGAGCAGTACTTC. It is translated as CASSESRIWDEQYF.

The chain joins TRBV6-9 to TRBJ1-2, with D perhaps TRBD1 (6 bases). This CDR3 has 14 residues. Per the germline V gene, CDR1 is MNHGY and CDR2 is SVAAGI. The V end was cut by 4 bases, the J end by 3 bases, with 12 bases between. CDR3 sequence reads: CASSSWGLYYGYTF. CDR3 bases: TGTGCCAGCAGTTCCTGGGGGCTTTACTATGGCTACACCTTC.

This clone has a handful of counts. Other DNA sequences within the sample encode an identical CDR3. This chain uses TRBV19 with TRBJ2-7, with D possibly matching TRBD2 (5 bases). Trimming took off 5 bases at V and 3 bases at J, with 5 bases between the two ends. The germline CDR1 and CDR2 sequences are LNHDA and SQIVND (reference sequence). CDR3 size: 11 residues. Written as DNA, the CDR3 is TGTGCCAGTAGTCGGGGCTACGAGCAGTACTTC. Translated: CASSRGYEQYF.

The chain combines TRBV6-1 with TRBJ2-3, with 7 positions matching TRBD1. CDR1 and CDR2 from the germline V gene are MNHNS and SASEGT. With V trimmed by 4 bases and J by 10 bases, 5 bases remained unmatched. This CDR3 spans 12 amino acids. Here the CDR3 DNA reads TGTGCCAGCAGTGCCCGGGGACAGTCGCAGTATTTT. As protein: CASSARGQSQYF.

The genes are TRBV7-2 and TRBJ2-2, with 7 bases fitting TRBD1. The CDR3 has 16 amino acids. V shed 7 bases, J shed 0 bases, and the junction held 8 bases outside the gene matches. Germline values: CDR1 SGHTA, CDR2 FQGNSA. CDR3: CASTFLGTANTGELFF. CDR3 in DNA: TGTGCCAGCACCTTTCTGGGGACAGCGAACACCGGGGAGCTGTTTTTT. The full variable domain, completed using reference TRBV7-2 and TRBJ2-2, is GAGVSQSPSNKVTEKGKDVELRCDPISGHTALYWYRQSLGQGLEFLIYFQGNSAPDKSGLPSDRFSAERTGGSVSTLTIQRTQQEDSAVYLCASTFLGTANTGELFFGEGSRLTVL.

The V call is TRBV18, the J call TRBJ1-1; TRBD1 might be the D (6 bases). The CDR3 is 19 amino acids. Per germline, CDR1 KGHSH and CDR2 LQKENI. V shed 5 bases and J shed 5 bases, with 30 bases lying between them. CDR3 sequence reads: CASSRDQTVGAALGTEAFF. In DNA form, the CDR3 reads TGTGCCAGCTCAAGAGACCAGACAGTGGGGGCGGCTTTGGGGACTGAAGCTTTCTTT.